Following are 14 T cell receptor beta chains from one sample sequenced in a study of vaccination and CD4 T cells after COVID-19. Sample treatment: approximately 10-day PBMC culture with coronavirus spike peptide pools or control peptides (ViraFEST assay). CD4+ T cells that came from the unexposed donor were collected before the COVID-19 pandemic (2011-2018). For these receptors, no antigen is known. Oncomine TCR Beta short-read sequencing was applied to DNA from cultured CD4+ T cells. MiXCR, applied by TCRdb to the PCR reads, yields one record per CDR3 protein. The profile covers 7,000 to 9,500 distinct CDR3 sequences, with roughly a third appearing a single time and about 26% taken by the ten largest. The sample comprised CD4+ T cells from blood, cultured in vitro. These receptors came from a human donor in good health.

The chain uses TRBV12-3 or TRBV12-4 and TRBJ2-2; 11 bases line up with TRBD2. J gave up 2 bases and V 6 bases, and 5 bases lay outside the gene matches. The CDR3 is made up of 16 amino acids. The CDR3 region is CASSGLAGLNTGELFF. Here the CDR3 DNA reads TGTGCCAGCAGCGGACTAGCGGGCCTCAACACCGGGGAGCTGTTTTTT.

V is TRBV20-1 and J is TRBJ2-7; TRBD1 aligns across 7 bases. Trimming took 2 bases from V and 2 from J; bases not matched to a gene: 3. The length of the CDR3 is 13 residues. From germline, CDR1 is DFQATT and CDR2 SNEGSKA (reference sequence). Here the CDR3 reads CSARRDSTYEQYF. The CDR3 region has the DNA TGCAGTGCTAGACGGGACAGCACCTACGAGCAGTACTTC.

CDR3 in amino acids: CASSAGNTGELFF. The CDR3 coding sequence is TGTGCCAGCAGTGCAGGGAACACCGGGGAGCTGTTTTTT. The rearrangement links TRBV6-4 to TRBJ2-2; D is ambiguous. CDR1 MRHNA and CDR2 SNTAGT come from the germline V gene. The CDR3 covers 13 residues. Trimming took 4 bases from V and 1 from J, leaving 4 bases between them.

This clonotype was seen more than once but under ten times. The CDR3: CASRRGFDEETQYF. The CDR3 bases are TGTGCCAGCAGGAGGGGGTTCGATGAAGAGACCCAGTACTTC. This chain joins TRBV6-1 and TRBJ2-5; weak D call: TRBD1 (6 bases). This CDR3 has 14 residues. Trimming pared 6 bases from V and 3 bases from J, leaving 14 bases between. The germline gives CDR1 MNHNS, CDR2 SASEGT.

The rearrangement uses TRBV20-1 and TRBJ2-3, with D tentatively TRBD2 (5 bases). The length of the CDR3 is 14 residues. Germline V lookup: CDR1 DFQATT, CDR2 SNEGSKA (reference sequence). Trimming shortened V by 3 bases and J by 0 bases, and 10 bases separated the two germline ends. In nucleotides, the CDR3 is TGCAGTGCTAGTTTACGGGGAAGCACAGATACGCAGTATTTT. As protein: CSASLRGSTDTQYF.

Here the CDR3 DNA reads TGTGCCAGCAGTCGAGAAGCGGGGGCCGACACAGATACGCAGTATTTT. Translating gives CASSREAGADTDTQYF. The V and J genes are TRBV6-1 and TRBJ2-3; 8 nucleotides match TRBD2. The CDR3 consists of 16 residues. Trimming at V came to 5 bases and at J to 2 bases, leaving 9 bases not matched to a gene. The germline gives CDR1 MNHNS, CDR2 SASEGT.

This clonotype turned up a few times. The genes are TRBV6-1 and TRBJ1-2, with a tentative D call TRBD1 (5 bases). The CDR3 contains 13 residues. Germline loops: CDR1 MNHNS, CDR2 SASEGT. V lost 7 bases to trimming and J lost 3 bases, with 12 bases between them. This chain's CDR3 is CASTLTGHYGYTF. The CDR3 DNA reads TGTGCCAGCACCCTGACGGGACACTATGGCTACACCTTC.

The CDR3 region is CASSLTRDETNYGYTF. CDR3 DNA sequence: TGTGCCAGCAGCTTAACCCGGGACGAAACTAACTATGGCTACACCTTC. The chain couples TRBV7-3 to TRBJ1-2; D perhaps matches TRBD1 (5 bases). Trimming removed 0 bases from V and 0 bases from J, with 11 bases in between. The CDR3 is made up of 16 amino acids. Germline CDR1 is SGHTA and CDR2 is FQGTGA.

By sample fraction, this clonotype is medium-sized. CDR3: CASTQGENTEAFF. The CDR3 nucleotides read TGTGCCAGCACCCAGGGCGAGAACACTGAAGCTTTCTTT. This rearrangement joins TRBV2 to TRBJ1-1, with a tentative D call TRBD1 (5 bases). Trimming left V 7 bases short and J 1 base short, with 10 bases between. The CDR3 is 13 amino acids. Germline CDR1 reads SNHLY; CDR2 reads FYNNEI. Full variable domain (missing parts from reference TRBV2 and TRBJ1-1): EPEVTQTPSHQVTQMGQEVILRCVPISNHLYFYWYRQILGQKVEFLVSFYNNEISEKSEIFDDQFSVERPDGSNFTLKIRSTKLEDSAMYFCASTQGENTEAFFGQGTRLTVV.

The V call is TRBV20-1, the J call TRBJ2-1; no firm D call. V lost 3 bases to trimming and J lost 4 bases, with 10 bases between them. CDR1 and CDR2 (germline): DFQATT, SNEGSKA (reference sequence). The CDR3 totals 13 residues. CDR3 protein: CSASDFRYNEQFF. The CDR3 DNA reads TGCAGTGCTAGTGACTTCAGATACAATGAGCAGTTCTTC.

The chain recombines TRBV5-6 with TRBJ2-5, with TRBD2 matching over 11 bases. CDR3 length equals 16 residues. Germline CDR1 SGHDT, CDR2 YYEEEE. The junction had 6 bases not matched to a gene; V was cut back by 3 bases and J by 2 bases. CDR3 DNA: TGTGCCAGCAGCTCACTAGCGGGGGACCCTCAAGAGACCCAGTACTTC. This encodes CASSSLAGDPQETQYF.

The gene calls are TRBV15 and TRBJ2-7; 7 nucleotides align to TRBD1. The CDR3 length is 15 residues. Germline CDR1 reads LNHNV; CDR2 reads YYDKDF (reference sequence). J gave up 4 bases and V 1 base, and 7 bases lay outside the gene matches. The CDR3 sequence: CATSRARGPAYEQYF. The CDR3 nucleotides read TGTGCCACCAGCAGAGCTAGGGGGCCGGCGTACGAGCAGTACTTC.

The J gene is TRBJ1-1, the V gene TRBV6-4; D might be TRBD1 (5 bases). Germline values: CDR1 MRHNA, CDR2 SNTAGT. The CDR3 is made up of 13 amino acids. Trimming removed 6 bases at V and 1 base at J, with 9 bases between. The CDR3 DNA follows: TGTGCCAGCAGCGTCGACAGGAACACTGAAGCTTTCTTT. Translation: CASSVDRNTEAFF.

The genes are TRBV18 and TRBJ2-1; D unclear. CDR1 and CDR2 (germline): KGHSH, LQKENI. Trimming left V 2 bases short and J 5 bases short, with 7 bases between. This CDR3 has 13 amino acids. The CDR3 DNA sequence: TGTGCCAGCTCACCAACTGGAAACAATGAGCAGTTCTTC. This encodes CASSPTGNNEQFF.